The TCR beta chain described here comes from a study of identical twins. This CDR3 is 9 amino acids long. The V gene lost 2 bases and the J gene lost 16 bases, with 6 bases spanning the gap. Germline V gene lookup returns CDR1 MGHDK and CDR2 SYGVNS. TCRdb re-analysed the 5' RACE reads in MiXCR, keeping a single row per CDR3 protein. The table has under 1 million distinct CDR3 sequences, roughly an eighth seen once. A further study also used this sample, focusing on yellow fever vaccine responses in identical twins.

This TCR was recovered from a woman younger than 35 in good health. The rearrangement uses TRBV25-1 and TRBJ2-1; the D is unclear. Sequencing was carried out using PBMCs. CDR3 nucleotides: TGTGCCAGCAGTGAACTTGTCTTCTTC. Residues: CASSELVFF.